Sequencing of this T cell receptor beta chain was carried out in a study of blood T cell repertoires in COVID-19. Background on the study: Samples taken during acute and convalescent COVID-19 were collected in the United States, Italy and Spain.

The CDR3 loop spans 16 amino acids. The germline V gene has CDR1 MDHEN and CDR2 SYDVKM. The ends lost 5 bases at V and 1 base at J; junction bases unmatched: 3. Repertoires were generated with immunoSEQ multiplex PCR, while TCRdb's copy carries only in-frame clones and drops some. Here the sample spans 200,000 to 250,000 clones, roughly 80% being singletons. The clonotype originates from a woman older than 75 with active or convalescent COVID-19. The chain carries TRBV28 and TRBJ2-1; 12 nucleotides align to TRBD2. The sequencing input was peripheral blood. The CDR3 coding sequence is TGTGCCAGCAGTGCACTAGCGGGGGGTTCCTACAATGAGCAGTTCTTC. Protein product: CASSALAGGSYNEQFF. Combining the CDR3 with reference TRBV28 and TRBJ2-1 gives the whole variable domain DVKVTQSSRYLVKRTGEKVFLECVQDMDHENMFWYRQDPGLGLRLIYFSYDVKMKEKGDIPEGYSVSREKKERFSLILESASTNQTSMYLCASSALAGGSYNEQFFGPGTRLTVL.